The clone carrying this TCR beta chain showed up just once. The data were taken from a study of blood T cell repertoires in COVID-19. Germline V gene sequence: CDR1 SGDLS, CDR2 YYNGEE. This CDR3 has 13 residues. V was shortened by 5 bases and J by 3 bases, with 8 bases between the two germline ends. Measured with immunoSEQ multiplex PCR; TCRdb has only the in-frame clones, and not every one. Seen here are about 160,000 clones, over 65% observed once, and the top ten hold under 2.5%. This chain connects TRBV9 to TRBJ2-2; possibly TRBD2 for D (6 bases). The TCR sequence derives from a man in his 70s with acute or convalescent COVID-19. Input material: peripheral blood. The CDR3 loop is CASRWRDTGELFF. Written as DNA, the CDR3 is TGTGCCAGCAGGTGGAGGGACACCGGGGAGCTGTTTTTT.